This T cell receptor (beta chain) was profiled in a study of shared clonotypes between healthy human individuals. Study-level findings and limits: Compared with clonotypes that all four donors shared, non-shared clonotypes had lower generation probabilities.

Concerning this clone itself: The antigen remains undetermined. The same CDR3 can be traced to other DNA sequences in this sample.

CDR1 and CDR2 (germline): SGDLS, YYNGEE. J was trimmed by 4 bases and V by 0 bases; bases with no gene match: 1. CDR3 length equals 14 residues. TCRdb's table, derived via immunoSEQ multiplex PCR, lists solely in-frame clones and lacks some. Of some 1,100,000 clones listed, 75% to 80% are singletons. The sample comprised memory CD4+ T cells from PBMCs. Regarding subset: CD45RA-negative fraction. This clonotype was sampled from a man between 18 and 35 years old in good health. Some clones in this sample may be carry-over from other donors' samples. The chain couples TRBV9 to TRBJ2-1, with 7 bases fitting TRBD2. The chain's CDR3 is CASSVVGGYNEQFF. CDR3 bases: TGTGCCAGCAGCGTAGTGGGGGGGTACAATGAGCAGTTCTTC.